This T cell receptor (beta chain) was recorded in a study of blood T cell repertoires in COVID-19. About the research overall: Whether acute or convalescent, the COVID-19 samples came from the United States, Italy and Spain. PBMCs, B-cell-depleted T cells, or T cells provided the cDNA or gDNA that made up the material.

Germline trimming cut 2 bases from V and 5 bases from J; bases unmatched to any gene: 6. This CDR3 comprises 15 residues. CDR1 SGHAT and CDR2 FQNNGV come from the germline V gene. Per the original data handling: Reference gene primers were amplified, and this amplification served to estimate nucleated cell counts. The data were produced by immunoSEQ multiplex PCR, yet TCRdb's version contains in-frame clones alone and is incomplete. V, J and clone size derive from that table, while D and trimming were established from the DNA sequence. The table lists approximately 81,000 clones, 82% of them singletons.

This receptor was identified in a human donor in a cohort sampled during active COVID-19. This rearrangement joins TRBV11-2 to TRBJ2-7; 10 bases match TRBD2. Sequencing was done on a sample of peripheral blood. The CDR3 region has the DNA TGTGCCAGCAGCTTAAGCGGGGGGGGCGGGCACGAGCAGTACTTC. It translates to CASSLSGGGGHEQYF.